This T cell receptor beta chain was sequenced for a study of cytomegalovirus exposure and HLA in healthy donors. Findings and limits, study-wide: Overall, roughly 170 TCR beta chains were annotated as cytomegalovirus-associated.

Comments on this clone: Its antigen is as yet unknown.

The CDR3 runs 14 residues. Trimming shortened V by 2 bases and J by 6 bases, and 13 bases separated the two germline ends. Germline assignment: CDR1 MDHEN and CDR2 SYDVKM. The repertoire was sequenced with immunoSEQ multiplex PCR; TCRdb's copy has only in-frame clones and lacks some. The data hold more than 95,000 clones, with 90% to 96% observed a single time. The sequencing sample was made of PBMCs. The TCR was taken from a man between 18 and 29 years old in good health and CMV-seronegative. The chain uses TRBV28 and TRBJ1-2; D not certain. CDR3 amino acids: CASSLVVSGNGYTF. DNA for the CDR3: TGTGCCAGCAGTTTAGTGGTTTCCGGGAATGGCTACACCTTC.